This T cell receptor beta chain derives from a study of cytomegalovirus exposure and HLA in healthy donors. Overall study results and limits: Sequencing artifact likely explains a cluster of highly shared sequence variants. For most TCR sequences rarity was the rule, although some public TCRs occurred in many donors. CMV antigen specificity of three CMV-associated chains was confirmed in vitro.

There are 17 residues in the CDR3. On this clone itself: Its target is not known.

PCR amplification relied on 60 Vbeta primers (plus 13 Jbeta primers). The assay was immunoSEQ multiplex PCR, and TCRdb's table has in-frame clones only and misses some. Among approximately 120,000 clones listed, 55% to 75% were seen once. The receptor comes from a woman between 70 and 85 years old in good health and CMV-seropositive. The sample taken for sequencing was PBMCs. This rearrangement joins TRBV21-1 to TRBJ1-4; the listed D gene, TRBD1, was not tested against the DNA. TRBV21-1 is tagged as a pseudogene. The CDR3 sequence is CASSKETGDRVWEKLFF. CDR3 nucleotide sequence: TGTGCCAGCAGCAAAGAAACGGGAGACAGGGTTTGGGAAAAACTGTTTTTT.